This passage covers 18 T cell receptor beta chains from one sample sequenced in a study of cytomegalovirus exposure and HLA in healthy donors. The PCR ran on 60 Vbeta and 13 Jbeta primers. Profiled with immunoSEQ multiplex PCR; TCRdb holds only in-frame clones, not every one. The data show over 200,000 clones, 75% to 80% seen once. The specimen was PBMCs. These TCRs come from a male donor in good health and CMV-seronegative.

The chain joins TRBV18 to TRBJ2-1; the match to TRBD1 covers 7 bases. The V gene end was trimmed by 0 bases and the J gene end by 9 bases; junction bases not matched to a gene: 5. The CDR3 extends over 14 amino acids. Germline CDR1 reads KGHSH; CDR2 reads LQKENI. As DNA, the CDR3 is TGTGCCAGCTCACCACCGGGACAGAGGACTGAGCAGTTCTTC. This encodes CASSPPGQRTEQFF.

The chain combines TRBV11-2 with TRBJ1-3; D unresolved. V dropped 3 bases and J dropped 0 bases, with 6 bases sitting between them. CDR3 length equals 14 residues. In germline, CDR1 is SGHAT, CDR2 FQNNGV. The chain's CDR3 is CASSLGSSGNTIYF. The CDR3 bases are TGTGCCAGCAGCTTGGGGAGCTCTGGAAACACCATATATTTT.

The chain's CDR3 is CASSPAGANVLTF. In nucleotides, the CDR3 is TGTGCCAGCAGCCCCGCGGGGGCCAACGTCCTGACTTTC. The gene calls are TRBV5-6 and TRBJ2-6; D uncertain. V was cut by 4 bases and J by 4 bases, with 6 bases left in between. Germline V CDR1 and CDR2: SGHDT, YYEEEE. The CDR3 length is 13 residues. Filled out from reference TRBV5-6 and TRBJ2-6, the complete variable domain reads DAGVTQSPTHLIKTRGQQVTLRCSPKSGHDTVSWYQQALGQGPQFIFQYYEEEERQRGNFPDRFSGHQFPNYSSELNVNALLLGDSALYLCASSPAGANVLTFGAGSRLTVL.

The chain has TRBV10-1 and TRBJ2-1; D is perhaps TRBD2 (5 bases). Germline CDR1 is WNHNN and CDR2 is SYGVQD (reference sequence). The CDR3 consists of 12 residues. Between the trimmed V and J ends, which lost 11 bases and 4 bases, there was a span of 12 bases. For the CDR3, the DNA is TGCGCCCTCCGGGAACCATACAATGAGCAGTTCTTC. Encoded protein: CALREPYNEQFF.

The chain uses TRBV9 and TRBJ2-2; 7 bases align to TRBD1. This CDR3 comprises 15 residues. Germline V CDR1 and CDR2: SGDLS, YYNGEE. J gave up 5 bases and V 4 bases, and 8 bases lay outside the gene matches. The CDR3 DNA is TGTGCCAGCAGCCCCCGGACAGGAGGAACCGGGGAGCTGTTTTTT. Its translation is CASSPRTGGTGELFF.

V usage is TRBV6-1 and J usage is TRBJ1-2; a possible D gene is TRBD1 (6 bases). Deletions cut 8 bases from V and 2 bases from J, with 15 bases between. The CDR3 has 14 amino acids. Germline-derived CDR1 and CDR2 are MNHNS and SASEGT. The CDR3 sequence: CASQGGGGNYGYTF. In DNA, the CDR3 is TGTGCCAGCCAGGGCGGGGGGGGCAACTATGGCTACACCTTC.

A few counts support this clone. The chain uses TRBV7-6 and TRBJ2-7, with TRBD1 matching over 7 bases. The junction had 0 bases not matched to a gene; V was cut back by 1 base and J by 3 bases. From germline, CDR1 is SGHVS and CDR2 FNYEAQ. This CDR3 has 13 amino acids. This CDR3 is CASSLGTGYEQYF. The CDR3, as DNA: TGTGCCAGCAGCTTAGGGACAGGCTACGAGCAGTACTTC.

The J gene is TRBJ2-5, the V gene TRBV27, with TRBD1 matching 7 bases. The DNA end is a closer match to TRBJ2-7, so the J assignment may be wrong. The CDR3 is 14 residues long. Germline lookup yields CDR1 MNHEY and CDR2 SMNVEV (reference sequence). This chain's CDR3 is CASSFLRQGYEQYF. The CDR3 coding sequence is TGTGCCAGCAGTTTCCTCCGACAGGGATACGAGCAGTACTTC.

The V gene is TRBV7-9, the J gene TRBJ1-1, with 8 bases matching TRBD1. This CDR3 region has 13 residues. V gave up 5 bases and J gave up 4 bases; unmatched junction bases: 3. Germline loops: CDR1 SEHNR, CDR2 FQNEAQ (reference sequence). CDR3 sequence reads: CASSLQGATEAFF. CDR3 coding DNA: TGTGCCAGCAGCCTTCAGGGGGCCACTGAAGCTTTCTTT. Supplemented by reference TRBV7-9 and TRBJ1-1, the full variable domain reads DTGVSQNPRHKITKRGQNVTFRCDPISEHNRLYWYRQTLGQGPEFLTYFQNEAQLEKSRLLSDRFSAERPKGSFSTLEIQRTEQGDSAMYLCASSLQGATEAFFGQGTRLTVV.

This clone was counted a single time. The V call is TRBV28, the J call TRBJ1-5, with 7 positions matching TRBD1. After removal of 5 bases from V and 0 bases from J, the junction contained 25 bases not matched to a gene. Germline V lookup: CDR1 MDHEN, CDR2 SYDVKM. The CDR3 length is 22 residues. Written as DNA, the CDR3 is TGTGCCAGCAGTACCTCAAGAGAAGGGACAGCCCGTGGGTCTAATAGCAATCAGCCCCAGCATTTT. Its protein product is CASSTSREGTARGSNSNQPQHF.

The CDR3 loop is CASSLQLAGAYNEQFF. CDR3 in DNA: TGTGCCAGCAGCCTACAACTAGCGGGGGCCTACAATGAGCAGTTCTTC. The rearrangement uses TRBV5-4 and TRBJ2-1, with TRBD2 matching 11 bases. Germline-derived CDR1 and CDR2 are SGHNT and YYREEE (reference sequence). The CDR3 totals 16 residues. Trimming removed 4 bases from V and 2 bases from J; junction bases left unmatched: 5.

The chain has TRBV28 and TRBJ1-1, with TRBD1 matching 8 bases. Germline CDR1 MDHEN, CDR2 SYDVKM. Trimming at V came to 6 bases and at J to 3 bases, leaving 12 bases not matched to a gene. The CDR3 extends over 16 amino acids. CDR3: CASRKFLQGVDTEAFF. Here the CDR3 DNA reads TGTGCCAGCAGGAAATTTTTACAGGGGGTTGACACTGAAGCTTTCTTT. Full variable domain (missing parts from reference TRBV28 and TRBJ1-1): DVKVTQSSRYLVKRTGEKVFLECVQDMDHENMFWYRQDPGLGLRLIYFSYDVKMKEKGDIPEGYSVSREKKERFSLILESASTNQTSMYLCASRKFLQGVDTEAFFGQGTRLTVV.

This chain links TRBV1 with TRBJ2-7; the table's D call, TRBD2, has no DNA check behind it. TRBV1 is noted as a pseudogene. The CDR3 extends over 15 amino acids. CDR3 nucleotides: TGCACCAGCAGCCAAGAGCGCGGCAGTGCTTACGAGCAGTACTTC. This translates into CTSSQERGSAYEQYF.

This chain joins TRBV29-1 and TRBJ2-7; maybe TRBD1 (5 bases). V was cut by 2 bases and J by 5 bases, with 10 bases left in between. The germline V gene has CDR1 SQVTM and CDR2 ANQGSEA. The CDR3 has 12 residues. The CDR3 DNA is TGCAGCGTTGAATCAGGGATCGACGAGCAGTACTTC. It specifies CSVESGIDEQYF.

This clone was detected only once. The chain combines TRBV15 with TRBJ1-4; D perhaps matches TRBD1 (5 bases). This CDR3 is built from 15 residues. The V end was cut by 0 bases, the J end by 3 bases, with 8 bases between. Per the germline V gene, CDR1 is LNHNV and CDR2 is YYDKDF (reference sequence). CDR3 DNA sequence: TGTGCCACCAGCAGAGATCGGGGGTCTAATGAAAAACTGTTTTTT. Protein sequence: CATSRDRGSNEKLFF.

This clone has only one observation. The V call is TRBV10-3, the J call TRBJ1-1; 10 positions match TRBD1. Trimming took 4 bases from V and 3 from J; bases not matched to a gene: 2. The CDR3 loop spans 14 amino acids. The V gene's germline CDR1 is ENHRY and CDR2 SYGVKD. In nucleotides, the CDR3 is TGTGCCATCAGTGTCGGGACAGGGGACACTGAAGCTTTCTTT. Amino acids: CAISVGTGDTEAFF.

The V gene is TRBV7-2, the J gene TRBJ2-2, with TRBD2 identical over 13 bases. Trimming at V came to 5 bases and at J to 4 bases, leaving 7 bases not matched to a gene. The germline gives CDR1 SGHTA, CDR2 FQGNSA. The CDR3 runs to 17 residues. In DNA form, the CDR3 reads TGTGCCAGCAGCACTACTAGCGGGGGGGCCACCACCGGGGAGCTGTTTTTT. It yields the protein CASSTTSGGATTGELFF. The full variable domain, rest sourced from reference TRBV7-2 and TRBJ2-2, is GAGVSQSPSNKVTEKGKDVELRCDPISGHTALYWYRQSLGQGLEFLIYFQGNSAPDKSGLPSDRFSAERTGGSVSTLTIQRTQQEDSAVYLCASSTTSGGATTGELFFGEGSRLTVL.

The rearrangement links TRBV27 to TRBJ2-5; 9 bases agree with TRBD2. Gene TRBJ2-7 matches the end of the DNA better, so the J call may be wrong. CDR1 and CDR2 (germline): MNHEY, SMNVEV (reference sequence). The CDR3 length is 14 residues. The CDR3 bases are TGTGCCAGCAGTTCGACTAGCGGAGCCTACGAGCAGTACTTC. Its translation is CASSSTSGAYEQYF.